These T cell receptor beta chains were read from a single sample in a study of T cell changes during pregnancy in multiple sclerosis. Profiled with immunoSEQ multiplex PCR; TCRdb holds only in-frame clones, not every one. The sample yields 66,000 or so clones, around 90% seen once. Sequences were derived from peripheral blood, sampled in the first trimester of pregnancy. The receptor source for this set is a female donor in good health, enrolled as a control in a pregnancy study. The CDR3 runs from the conserved cysteine through the conserved F or W. A D gene is named only where the DNA matches it firmly.

cdr3_aa,d_call,v_call,j_call
CASSLYRGNSNQPQHF,TRBD1,TRBV7-2,TRBJ1-5
CASSQAGRGQGYTF,TRBD1,TRBV4-3,TRBJ1-2
CASMRQGATEAFF,TRBD1,TRBV7-2,TRBJ1-1
CASSSGGLYNEQFF,-,TRBV7-9,TRBJ2-1
CASSPGQGRIAETQYF,TRBD1,TRBV5-8,TRBJ2-5
CASSLATGNSPLHF,-,TRBV5-4,TRBJ1-6
CATGQGVTNEKLFF,TRBD1,TRBV19,TRBJ1-4
CASSPTRDRVDSPLHF,TRBD1,TRBV11-2,TRBJ1-6
CASSQDSSRWGRGTDTQYF,TRBD2,TRBV4-3,TRBJ2-3
CASSQRAEGNYEQYF,-,TRBV5-1,TRBJ2-7